The 7 T cell receptor beta chains given below trace back to one sample, sequenced in a study of T cell responses to AZD1222 COVID-19 vaccine. Assay used: immunoSEQ multiplex PCR; TCRdb lists only in-frame clones, some missing. The sample yields 100,000 to 150,000 clones, around 90% seen once. This material consisted of peripheral blood, taken on day 0 of AZD1222 vaccination. The source is an adult in good health.

The chain couples TRBV11-1 to TRBJ2-2; D gene ambiguous. Germline V CDR1 and CDR2: SGHAT, FQDESV (reference sequence). The V end was cut by 1 base, the J end by 3 bases, with 6 bases between. The CDR3 sequence is 14 residues long. CDR3 sequence (DNA): TGTGCCAGCAGCTTAGGACAATACACCGGGGAGCTGTTTTTT. Translated, it gives CASSLGQYTGELFF.

This chain connects TRBV29-1 to TRBJ1-1, with D unresolved. The germline V and J ends were trimmed by 4 bases and 1 base, with 10 bases remaining between them. The CDR3 is 13 amino acids. Germline V gene data show CDR1 as SQVTM and CDR2 as ANQGSEA. DNA of the CDR3: TGCAGCGTTGGAATCAACCCGAACACTGAAGCTTTCTTT. Translating it yields CSVGINPNTEAFF.

Here the CDR3 reads CASSFAKTSGSPDTQYF. For the CDR3, the DNA is TGTGCCAGCAGCTTCGCTAAAACTAGCGGGAGCCCAGATACGCAGTATTTT. The chain uses TRBV13 and TRBJ2-3; 11 nucleotides align to TRBD2. The length of the CDR3 is 17 residues. Germline V gene sequence: CDR1 PRHDT, CDR2 FYEKMQ (reference sequence). V was clipped by 3 bases and J by 4 bases; unmatched bases: 9.

The J gene is TRBJ1-4, the V gene TRBV19; unclear D gene. Germline V lookup: CDR1 LNHDA, CDR2 SQIVND (reference sequence). Between the trimmed V and J ends, which lost 3 bases and 4 bases, there was a span of 3 bases. The CDR3 covers 12 residues. As DNA, the CDR3 is TGTGCCAGTAGTATCTATAATGAAAAACTGTTTTTT. Protein sequence: CASSIYNEKLFF.

This clone was seen a single time. The rearrangement links TRBV20-1 to TRBJ2-7; D unresolved. Germline V gives CDR1 DFQATT, CDR2 SNEGSKA (reference sequence). The CDR3 loop spans 11 amino acids. Trimming removed 6 bases at V and 3 bases at J, with 9 bases between. The CDR3 DNA reads as TGCAGTGCGCGGTCTAACTACGAGCAGTACTTC. Translated: CSARSNYEQYF.

The rearrangement links TRBV3-1 (or the pseudogene TRBV3-2) to TRBJ2-4, with D perhaps TRBD1 (5 bases). Trimming pared 4 bases from V and 1 base from J, leaving 8 bases between. Germline CDR1 reads LGHDT; CDR2 reads YNNKEL (reference sequence). There are 14 residues in the CDR3. The DNA for the CDR3 is TGTGCCAGCAGCCCCGCAGGGGCCAAAAACATTCAGTACTTC. Protein product: CASSPAGAKNIQYF.

V usage is TRBV10-3 and J usage is TRBJ2-3; 8 bases match TRBD1. V trimming: 2 bases; J trimming: 6 bases; junction bases outside the gene matches: 4. The germline CDR1 and CDR2 sequences are ENHRY and SYGVKD. The CDR3 spans 14 residues. CDR3 sequence reads: CAISEVGQADTQYF. The CDR3 DNA is TGTGCCATCAGTGAGGTGGGACAGGCGGATACGCAGTATTTT.